These T cell receptor beta chains were read from a single sample in a study of cytomegalovirus exposure and HLA in healthy donors. Sequencing was performed with immunoSEQ multiplex PCR; in TCRdb, only in-frame clones are kept and a portion is missing. Of some 130,000 clones detected, around 79% appear once; the ten largest clones hold about 10%. The specimen sequenced was PBMCs. The receptors shown here come from a woman in her forties or fifties in good health and CMV-seropositive. Both conserved end residues are part of each CDR3. The order of the fields is J gene, clone size, D gene, V gene, CDR3 DNA, CDR3 protein. A D gene is named only where the DNA matches it firmly. Clone size appears in some rows only: once, few, many, or a class for an expanded clone.

j_call: TRBJ1-5; clone_size: .; d_call: .; v_call: TRBV7-2; cdr3_nt: TGTGCCAGCAGCCCATCTGAGGCGGGACAGCCCCAGCATTTT; cdr3_aa: CASSPSEAGQPQHF
j_call: TRBJ2-7; clone_size: few; d_call: .; v_call: TRBV5-6; cdr3_nt: TGTGCCAGCAGCTTGGTGGGGGGTGTAGACTACGAGCAGTACTTC; cdr3_aa: CASSLVGGVDYEQYF
j_call: TRBJ2-2; clone_size: .; d_call: .; v_call: TRBV7-3; cdr3_nt: TGTGCCAGCAGCTTGGCGGACGGGGAGCTGTTTTTT; cdr3_aa: CASSLADGELFF
j_call: TRBJ1-2; clone_size: .; d_call: .; v_call: TRBV6-4; cdr3_nt: TGTGCCAGCAGTGACTCGAACACAGGGCCTAACTATGGCTACACCTTC; cdr3_aa: CASSDSNTGPNYGYTF
j_call: TRBJ2-1; clone_size: few; d_call: TRBD1; v_call: TRBV5-6; cdr3_nt: TGTGCCAGCAGCACAGGACAGGGCGATTCCTACAATGAGCAGTTCTTC; cdr3_aa: CASSTGQGDSYNEQFF
j_call: TRBJ1-5; clone_size: .; d_call: TRBD1; v_call: TRBV2; cdr3_nt: TGTGCCAGCAAATTCGGGACAGGGTCTGGACAGCCCCAGCATTTT; cdr3_aa: CASKFGTGSGQPQHF
j_call: TRBJ2-5; clone_size: .; d_call: .; v_call: TRBV5-4; cdr3_nt: TGTGCCAGCAGCCTGGGACGGGATCAAGAGACCCAGTACTTC; cdr3_aa: CASSLGRDQETQYF
j_call: TRBJ1-2; clone_size: .; d_call: TRBD1; v_call: TRBV7-3; cdr3_nt: TGTGCCAGCAGCTTAGATCCGGGACAGGGGTCCAACTATGGCTACACCTTC; cdr3_aa: CASSLDPGQGSNYGYTF
j_call: TRBJ2-7; clone_size: .; d_call: TRBD1; v_call: TRBV27; cdr3_nt: TGTGCCAGCAGTTTCGGGACAGGAGGGTACGAGCAGTACTTC; cdr3_aa: CASSFGTGGYEQYF
j_call: TRBJ2-3; clone_size: .; d_call: .; v_call: TRBV7-3; cdr3_nt: TGTGCCAGCAGCTCGGGACTTAGGGCAGATACGCAGTATTTT; cdr3_aa: CASSSGLRADTQYF
j_call: TRBJ2-3; clone_size: .; d_call: .; v_call: TRBV6-5; cdr3_nt: TGTGCCAGCAGTGCCCTAGTAGCAGGCACAGATACGCAGTATTTT; cdr3_aa: CASSALVAGTDTQYF
j_call: TRBJ1-4; clone_size: .; d_call: .; v_call: TRBV30; cdr3_nt: TGTGCCTGCATAGGGGCTGAAAAACTGTTTTTT; cdr3_aa: CACIGAEKLFF
j_call: TRBJ2-5; clone_size: .; d_call: .; v_call: TRBV7-2; cdr3_nt: TGTGCCAGCAGCTTATATGGCAGTCCAGGAGAGACCCAGTACTTC; cdr3_aa: CASSLYGSPGETQYF